Listed below are T cell receptor beta chains from one sample, sequenced in a study of beta chain features in type 1 diabetes. Clones were sequenced by immunoSEQ multiplex PCR, and TCRdb holds only the in-frame ones, with some missing. This table has 500,000 to 700,000 clones, around 16% appearing once. The sequenced material came from naive CD4+ T cells from blood. All receptors derive from a man aged 18 to 35 in good health. Each CDR3 is given with its conserved first and last residue. A D gene is named only where the DNA matches it firmly. Rows give clone size only sometimes, using once, few, many, or a class for an expanded clone.

abundance	v_gene	j_gene	d_gene	CDR3aa	CDR3nt
-	TRBV7-2	TRBJ2-5	-	CASKKQETQYF	TGTGCCAGCAAGAAACAAGAGACCCAGTACTTC
-	TRBV13	TRBJ1-2	-	CASGSGFGYTF	TGTGCCAGCGGAAGTGGTTTTGGCTACACCTTC
-	TRBV5-1	TRBJ2-3	-	CASSWGSSTDTQYF	TGCGCCAGCAGCTGGGGGTCCAGCACAGATACGCAGTATTTT
-	TRBV29-1	TRBJ1-1	-	CSVDRGRAEAFF	TGCAGCGTTGATCGGGGGCGGGCTGAAGCTTTCTTT
-	TRBV27	TRBJ2-1	TRBD1	CASSPRDRASYNEQFF	TGTGCCAGCAGTCCTAGGGACAGGGCTTCCTACAATGAGCAGTTCTTC
few	TRBV27	TRBJ2-3	TRBD2	CASSLLLAGARNTQYF	TGTGCCAGCAGTTTATTGCTAGCGGGGGCCCGGAATACGCAGTATTTT
-	TRBV7-9	TRBJ1-2	-	CASSPYPEGRAGYTF	TGTGCCAGCAGCCCGTACCCGGAGGGCCGGGCTGGCTACACCTTC
-	TRBV29-1	TRBJ2-2	TRBD2	CSGGSGGITGELFF	TGCAGCGGTGGGAGCGGGGGTATCACCGGGGAGCTGTTTTTT
few	TRBV6-5	TRBJ2-2	-	CASSRNTGELFF	TGTGCCAGCAGTAGGAACACCGGGGAGCTGTTTTTT
few	TRBV29-1	TRBJ2-7	TRBD1	CSAFLGPGDRGYEQYF	TGCAGCGCTTTCTTGGGTCCGGGGGACAGGGGTTACGAGCAGTACTTC
-	TRBV30	TRBJ2-5	TRBD2	CAWSPAGGETQYF	TGTGCCTGGTCCCCCGCGGGGGGCGAGACCCAGTACTTC